This record concerns one TCR beta chain sequence. As yet, its antigen is unknown. The data derive from a study of T cells in tumors after PD-1 blockade. Overall study: Each patient got pembrolizumab 200 mg every 3 weeks or cemiplimab 350 mg every 2 weeks. A subset received ongoing vismodegib 150 mg daily alongside anti-PD-1 therapy. Study findings and constraints: Roughly two fifths of tumor TCR clonotypes were also found in blood.

The data were produced by immunoSEQ multiplex PCR, yet TCRdb's version contains in-frame clones alone and is incomplete. The sample yields more than 20,000 clones, around four fifths seen once. Tumor or blood genomic DNA was sequenced, with inputs of about 616 ng to 6,500 ng. CDR1 and CDR2 (germline): SGHRS, YFSETQ. The CDR3 consists of 13 residues. Deletions cut 2 bases from V and 7 bases from J, with 12 bases between. V usage is TRBV5-1 and J usage is TRBJ2-5; tentative D call: TRBD2 (5 bases). This sequence was found in a human donor with basal cell carcinoma. The sequences come from PBMCs, collected before anti-PD-1 treatment. CDR3 protein: CASSFSGEGTQYF. The CDR3 nucleotides are TGCGCCAGCAGCTTCAGCGGAGAGGGGACCCAGTACTTC.